The subject of this entry is one TCR beta chain. The CDR3 spans 12 residues. Germline values: CDR1 SGHTA, CDR2 FQGTGA. Trimming left V 3 bases short and J 16 bases short, with 16 bases between. This specimen comes from a study of blood T cell repertoires in COVID-19. Study-level information: Sources were T cells, B-cell-depleted T cells, or PBMCs; the material itself was cDNA or gDNA.

Sequenced by immunoSEQ multiplex PCR; TCRdb stores in-frame clones only, minus some. The table shows 50,000 or so clones, with around 85% occurring only once. The chain links TRBV7-3 to TRBJ2-1; D perhaps matches TRBD1 (6 bases). What was sequenced was peripheral blood. The receptor was isolated from a man in his forties with active COVID-19. The CDR3 DNA sequence: TGTGCCAGCAGCTTTACTGGGACACCAGAATTCTTC. Translation gives CASSFTGTPEFF.